This T cell receptor beta chain was observed in a study of blood T cell repertoires in COVID-19 (dated by TCRdb to 2020 to 2022). Concerning the study at large: Collaborator samples came from the United States, Italy and Spain and covered acute and convalescent phases of COVID-19. The prospective study material was composed of cDNA or gDNA derived from T cells, B-cell-depleted T cells, or PBMCs. Deeply sampled blood TCRbeta repertoires from subjects exposed to, actively infected with, or recovered from COVID-19 were included in the dataset. A freely available public database, intended as a resource for researchers studying the immune response to SARS-CoV-2, is where the repertoires were released. The samples were drawn from two sources: the first 160 participants of the ongoing ImmuneRACE study, and 1,000 to 1,500 subjects contributed by 6 global collaborators. Nearly every sample came with metadata listing a de-identified subject ID, COVID-19 status, age in years and sex. Where available, HLA class I and class II types were taken from metadata supplied by the sample provider and were not determined by assay-based typing.

TCRbeta CDR3 regions were amplified from genomic DNA using the immunoSEQ Assay, a bias-controlled multiplex PCR. The published analysis was carried out like this. Within the assay, amplification of reference gene primers was used to estimate how many nucleated cells each sample contained. Sequence reads were collapsed and filtered to measure the absolute abundance of every unique TCRbeta CDR3 rearrangement. Productive Simpson clonality was computed per sample as the square root of Simpson's diversity index over productive rearrangements. Entries here come from immuneACCESS through TCRdb and include only in-frame sequences with V and J called. Some clones fail to appear in such tables; in the studies checked, an unresolved V gene covers under half of the shortfall, and the cause of the remainder is unknown. D and trimming come from the DNA, and the V and J calls and clone size come from that table. The sample profile shows about 480,000 clones; 70% to 90% of them were found once. Together, the top ten hold about 8% of the sample.

According to the germline V gene, CDR1 reads LGHNA and CDR2 reads YNFKEQ. There are 14 amino acids in the CDR3, from cysteine to phenylalanine inclusive. Just the 42-base CDR3 DNA is kept, in frame starting at base 1. Compared with germline, V lacks 1 base and J lacks 7 bases; bases without a gene match: 3. The full study reports these points: Clinical and demographic metadata were provided uncurated, with the amount varying by source and participant.

In Seattle, one collaborating source enrolled patients while the infection was active and tracked those patients longitudinally over the course of disease. Whole blood was collected in K2EDTA tubes by collaborating institutions according to the institutions' own protocols. Collaborator samples were shipped for TCRbeta analysis as frozen whole blood, isolated PBMCs, or DNA extracted from either sample type. Notes on this clone: The antigen it recognizes is unknown. Per-base quality was not reported, and no clone a single base away is much larger than it.

The sequencing sample was made of peripheral blood. The TCR sequence derives from a woman in her fifties or sixties with COVID-19, enrolled during active disease. The sequence is built from TRBV4-2 and TRBJ2-7; the central 11 bases match TRBD1. The CDR3 loop reads CASSQGTGGREQYF. The DNA sequence is given as TGTGCCAGCAGCCAAGGGACAGGGGGCAGGGAGCAGTACTTC.